The clone carrying this T cell receptor beta chain has only a few counts. Its antigen is currently unknown. These data belong to a study of beta chain features in type 1 diabetes. Whole-study results and caveats: For Type 1 diabetes patients, all four CD4+ subsets carried TCRB CDR3s that were moderately but significantly shorter. A PCR bias possibly favoring shorter templates would apply equally to patients and controls.

Expressed TCRB transcripts were sequenced because the isolated RNA had all been reverse transcribed beforehand. Profiled with immunoSEQ multiplex PCR; TCRdb holds only in-frame clones, not every one. The data contain about 620,000 clones, roughly a sixth of them seen just once; the ten biggest clones take up about 0.097%. Stem cell-like memory, regulatory, central memory and naive CD4+ cells were sorted via CD45RO/CCR7/CD25/CD127/CD95/CD27. What was sequenced was naive CD4+ T cells from blood. The TCR comes from a young man in good health.

The chain's CDR3 is CASSLGGINYGYTF. The CDR3 DNA reads TGTGCCAGCAGCTTAGGGGGGATTAACTATGGCTACACCTTC. J is TRBJ1-2 and V is TRBV7-9; TRBD1 is a possible D gene (5 bases). The CDR3 contains 14 residues. Germline V gene sequence: CDR1 SEHNR, CDR2 FQNEAQ (reference sequence). Trimming cost V 1 base and J 1 base, with 7 bases left between them.